The TCR beta chain described here comes from a study of blood T cell repertoires in COVID-19. After removal of 2 bases from V and 6 bases from J, the junction contained 4 bases not matched to a gene. CDR3 length: 14 residues. Germline V CDR1 and CDR2: GTSNPN, SVGIG (reference sequence). The data were produced by immunoSEQ multiplex PCR, yet TCRdb's version contains in-frame clones alone and is incomplete. The table has about 350,000 clones, around 87% seen once. This TCR was sampled from a woman aged 45 to 65 with COVID-19, enrolled during active disease. This chain connects TRBV30 to TRBJ1-6; 7 bases map to TRBD1. Sequencing was carried out using peripheral blood. The CDR3 region is CAWSPGQLNSPLHF. The CDR3 DNA is TGTGCCTGGAGTCCGGGACAGCTTAATTCACCCCTCCACTTT.